Below, one T cell receptor beta chain is given with its context. This sample was included in a study of blood T cell repertoires in COVID-19. Here immunoSEQ multiplex PCR was the method, and the copy in TCRdb shows in-frame clones only, minus some. The profile shows 200,000 to 300,000 clones, 80% to 85% of them singletons. Germline lookup yields CDR1 MNHEY and CDR2 SMNVEV (reference sequence). The CDR3 length is 14 residues. The V segment lost 3 bases and the J segment 7 bases; nucleotides outside the gene matches: 5. The chain combines TRBV27 with TRBJ2-2, with TRBD1 identical over 7 bases. What was sequenced was peripheral blood. This receptor was taken from a man aged 55 to 70 with acute or convalescent COVID-19. CDR3 protein: CASSFTGASGELFF. Here the CDR3 DNA reads TGTGCCAGCAGTTTCACAGGGGCGAGCGGGGAGCTGTTTTTT.